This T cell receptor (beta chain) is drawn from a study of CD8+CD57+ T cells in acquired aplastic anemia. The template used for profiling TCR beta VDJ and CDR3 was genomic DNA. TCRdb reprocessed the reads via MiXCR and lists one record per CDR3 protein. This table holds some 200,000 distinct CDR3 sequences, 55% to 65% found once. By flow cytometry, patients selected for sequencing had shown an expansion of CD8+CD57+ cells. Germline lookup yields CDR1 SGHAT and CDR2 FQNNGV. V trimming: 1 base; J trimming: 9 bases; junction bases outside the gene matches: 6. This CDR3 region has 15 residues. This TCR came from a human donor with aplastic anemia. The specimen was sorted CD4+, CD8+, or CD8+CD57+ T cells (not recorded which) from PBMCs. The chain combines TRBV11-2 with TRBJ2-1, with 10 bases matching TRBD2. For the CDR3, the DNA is TGTGCCAGCAGCTTAGTACTAGCGGGATTGGGTGAGCAGTTCTTC. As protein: CASSLVLAGLGEQFF. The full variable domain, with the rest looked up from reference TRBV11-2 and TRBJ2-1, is EAGVAQSPRYKIIEKRQSVAFWCNPISGHATLYWYQQILGQGPKLLIQFQNNGVVDDSQLPKDRFSAERLKGVDSTLKIQPAKLEDSAVYLCASSLVLAGLGEQFFGPGTRLTVL.